This entry describes one T cell receptor (beta chain). Germline lookup yields CDR1 MNHEY and CDR2 SVGAGI. V dropped 6 bases and J dropped 0 bases, with 8 bases sitting between them. The CDR3 runs 14 residues. The data originate from a study of early T cells in non-severe SARS-CoV-2 infection. cDNA molecules, individually, were tagged with unique molecular identifiers. TCRdb re-analysed the 5' RACE reads in MiXCR, keeping a single row per CDR3 protein. The table records about 87,000 distinct CDR3 sequences, less than 15% of them present only once. The source of this sequence is an adult who was a healthcare worker with PCR-confirmed SARS-CoV-2 infection or an uninfected control (not recorded which). The genes are TRBV6-5 and TRBJ2-2; D not resolved. The source material was whole blood. The CDR3 region has the DNA TGTGCCAGCAGAATCTCGACGAACACCGGGGAGCTGTTTTTT. Translating gives CASRISTNTGELFF.